This T cell receptor (beta chain) stems from a study of blood T cell repertoires in COVID-19. The V gene's germline CDR1 is LNHDA and CDR2 SQIVND (reference sequence). This CDR3 region has 17 residues. J lost 1 base, V lost 6 bases, and 5 bases had no gene match. The method was immunoSEQ multiplex PCR; TCRdb's version includes in-frame clones alone and lacks a portion of them. The profile covers about 130,000 clones, with approximately 74% appearing a single time and approximately 1.9% taken by the ten largest. The receptor comes from a woman between 65 and 79 years old with acute or convalescent COVID-19. V and J are TRBV19 and TRBJ2-1; TRBD2 matches at 14 bases. The sequencing sample was made of peripheral blood. DNA for the CDR3: TGTGCCAGTAGAAGAGGGACTAGCGGGGGATCCTACAATGAGCAGTTCTTC. Its translation is CASRRGTSGGSYNEQFF.